A single sample gave rise to the 17 T cell receptor beta chains below, sequenced in a study of early T cells in non-severe SARS-CoV-2 infection. MiXCR, applied by TCRdb to the 5' RACE reads, yields one record per CDR3 protein. The sample records more than 65,000 distinct CDR3 sequences, around 12% being singletons. The specimen was whole blood, collected at baseline. All receptors derive from an adult who was a healthcare worker with PCR-confirmed SARS-CoV-2 infection or an uninfected control (not recorded which).

The table lists this clonotype with a few counts. The chain has TRBV5-5 and TRBJ1-2; no clear D gene. From germline, CDR1 is SGHKS and CDR2 YYEKEE (reference sequence). V gave up 1 base and J gave up 6 bases, with 22 bases separating them. The CDR3 totals 17 residues. CDR3 nucleotide sequence: TGTGCCAGCAGCTTGTTGTATTTCGGGATTGGGAAGGATGGCTACACCTTC. Amino acid sequence: CASSLLYFGIGKDGYTF.

This clonotype was observed a handful of times. The rearrangement links TRBV10-1 to TRBJ2-3, with D perhaps matching TRBD1 (6 bases). Germline V lookup: CDR1 WNHNN, CDR2 SYGVQD (reference sequence). The CDR3 sequence is 16 residues long. The V and J ends lost 3 bases and 1 base respectively, with 14 bases between them. The CDR3 spells CASSEEVPGGTDTQYF. Here the CDR3 DNA reads TGCGCCAGCAGTGAAGAGGTTCCAGGGGGCACAGATACGCAGTATTTT.

The chain joins TRBV28 to TRBJ2-2; tentatively, D is TRBD1 or TRBD2 (5 bases each). The CDR3 sequence is 16 residues long. Germline V gene data show CDR1 as MDHEN and CDR2 as SYDVKM. V lost 1 base and J lost 5, with 14 bases in between. The chain's CDR3 is CASSLLGDRGTGELFF. The CDR3 region has the DNA TGTGCCAGCAGTTTATTGGGGGATAGAGGGACCGGGGAGCTGTTTTTT.

This clonotype showed up just a few times. The J gene is TRBJ2-5, the V gene TRBV10-3; no firm D call. CDR3 length equals 11 residues. Looked up from germline, CDR1 is ENHRY and CDR2 is SYGVKD. The V gene lost 3 bases and the J gene lost 5 bases, with 4 bases spanning the gap. The CDR3 nucleotides are TGTGCCATCAGTGATTGGGAGACCCAGTACTTC. Amino acid sequence: CAISDWETQYF.

This clonotype was detected only a few times. The CDR3 region has the DNA TGTGCCAGCGCCTTCGACCCCCTACGAGGAGAGACCCAGTACTTC. Amino acids: CASAFDPLRGETQYF. The chain has TRBV6-5 and TRBJ2-5; D not certain. Between the trimmed V and J ends, which lost 8 bases and 4 bases, there was a span of 20 bases. The CDR3 is made up of 15 amino acids. Germline V gene data show CDR1 as MNHEY and CDR2 as SVGAGI.

The chain uses TRBV6-6 and TRBJ2-7; 9 bases align to TRBD1. Per germline, CDR1 MNHNY and CDR2 SVGAGI (reference sequence). This CDR3 is 16 amino acids long. J was trimmed by 2 bases and V by 4 bases; bases with no gene match: 9. The CDR3 nucleotides are TGTGCCAGCAGTTTACCGGGACAGGGATTCACCTACGAGCAGTACTTC. Amino acid sequence: CASSLPGQGFTYEQYF.

This sequence joins TRBV10-2 and TRBJ1-1; no clear D. V was cut by 6 bases and J by 1 base, with 15 bases left in between. Germline lookup yields CDR1 WSHSY and CDR2 SAAADI. The CDR3 length is 15 residues. Here the CDR3 DNA reads TGCGCCAGCAGCCTAAAGAGGAGAGGGAACACTGAAGCTTTCTTT. Encoded protein: CASSLKRRGNTEAFF.

This clonotype was observed at least ten times. The chain is built from TRBV29-1 and TRBJ2-1, with D unclear. The CDR3 consists of 11 residues. Trimming pared 2 bases from V and 6 bases from J, leaving 5 bases between. Germline CDR1 is SQVTM and CDR2 is ANQGSEA. CDR3 coding DNA: TGCAGCGTTGAACGGGCCAATGAGCAGTTCTTC. Amino acid sequence: CSVERANEQFF.

V usage is TRBV2 and J usage is TRBJ2-7; 7 bases line up with TRBD1. Trimming took 6 bases from V and 4 from J; bases not matched to a gene: 6. Germline loops: CDR1 SNHLY, CDR2 FYNNEI. CDR3 size: 13 residues. In DNA form, the CDR3 reads TGTGCCAGCAGCCAGGGGGTTGTGTACGAGCAGTACTTC. It yields the protein CASSQGVVYEQYF.

The sample holds many counts of this clonotype. The V and J genes are TRBV5-1 and TRBJ2-5; D unclear. Germline values: CDR1 SGHRS, CDR2 YFSETQ. The CDR3 consists of 14 residues. Trimming removed 2 bases at V and 3 bases at J, with 11 bases between. The CDR3: CASSFGGPEETQYF. The CDR3 coding sequence is TGCGCCAGCAGCTTCGGTGGGCCCGAAGAGACCCAGTACTTC.

The J gene is TRBJ1-4, the V gene TRBV7-6; TRBD1 might be the D (5 bases). The germline gives CDR1 SGHVS, CDR2 FNYEAQ. This CDR3 region has 15 residues. Trimming removed 5 bases at V and 5 bases at J, with 15 bases between. CDR3 residues: CASSGGRGVNEKLFF. CDR3 coding DNA: TGTGCCAGCAGCGGAGGTCGGGGGGTAAATGAAAAACTGTTTTTT.

The rearrangement links TRBV7-9 to TRBJ1-2; no reliable D call. Between the trimmed V and J ends, which lost 1 base and 1 base, there was a span of 4 bases. Germline lookup yields CDR1 SEHNR and CDR2 FQNEAQ (reference sequence). CDR3 length: 13 residues. CDR3 region: CASSLVFNYGYTF. Written as DNA, the CDR3 is TGTGCCAGCAGCTTAGTATTTAACTATGGCTACACCTTC.

V usage is TRBV6-2 or TRBV6-3 and J usage is TRBJ1-4; D is uncertain. In germline, CDR1 is MNHEY, CDR2 SVGEGT. V dropped 6 bases and J dropped 14 bases, with 19 bases sitting between them. The CDR3 totals 13 residues. The chain's CDR3 is CASSPQVFDILFF. The CDR3 DNA follows: TGTGCCAGCAGCCCCCAGGTCTTCGATATTCTGTTTTTT.

This clonotype was seen a few times. V and J are TRBV11-2 and TRBJ1-4; tentative D call: TRBD1 (5 bases). Germline V lookup: CDR1 SGHAT, CDR2 FQNNGV. Between the trimmed V and J ends, which lost 5 bases and 7 bases, there was a span of 17 bases. There are 15 residues in the CDR3. Written as DNA, the CDR3 is TGTGCCAGCAGCCCCCGGGACCTTGAATTTGAAAAACTGTTTTTT. Residues: CASSPRDLEFEKLFF.

This clonotype was recorded at least ten times. The CDR3 nucleotides are TGTGCCAGCAGGCCCAGGGCGACTGGTGACGAGCAGTACTTC. Protein: CASRPRATGDEQYF. The V and J genes are TRBV7-2 and TRBJ2-7; D possibly corresponds to TRBD1 (5 bases). The CDR3 length is 14 residues. The V end lost 6 bases, the J end lost 5 bases, and 17 bases lay between the germline ends. Germline-derived CDR1 and CDR2 are SGHTA and FQGNSA.

This clonotype was observed a few times. The chain recombines TRBV7-3 with TRBJ2-3; 7 nucleotides align to TRBD1. This CDR3 has 14 residues. Germline CDR1 SGHTA, CDR2 FQGTGA. V shed 5 bases and J 4 bases; nucleotides not matched to a gene: 6. In DNA, the CDR3 is TGTGCCAGCAGCCCTGACAGGGCCCCAGATACGCAGTATTTT. Amino acids: CASSPDRAPDTQYF.

J is TRBJ1-1 and V is TRBV28, with D unresolved. Per germline, CDR1 MDHEN and CDR2 SYDVKM. This CDR3 contains 12 residues. Trimming took 2 bases from V and 8 from J, leaving 9 bases between them. The CDR3 sequence: CASSLSDGEAFF. In nucleotides, the CDR3 is TGTGCCAGCAGTTTAAGCGACGGGGAAGCTTTCTTT.